This T cell receptor (beta chain) was documented in a study of control samples from healthy donors and cancer patients. Per the germline V gene, CDR1 is SGHTA and CDR2 is FQGNSA. J was trimmed by 6 bases and V by 1 base; bases with no gene match: 9. The CDR3 consists of 16 residues. Here immunoSEQ multiplex PCR was the method, and the copy in TCRdb shows in-frame clones only, minus some. This sample's clone table lists fewer than 250,000 clones. The specimen was blood. This chain links TRBV7-2 with TRBJ1-1; TRBD1 matches at 9 bases. This TCR came from a woman aged 25 to 39 in good health. The CDR3 nucleotides read TGTGCCAGCAGCTTAGGAGGACAGGGGATTGTTGCTGAAGCTTTCTTT. Translated, it gives CASSLGGQGIVAEAFF.